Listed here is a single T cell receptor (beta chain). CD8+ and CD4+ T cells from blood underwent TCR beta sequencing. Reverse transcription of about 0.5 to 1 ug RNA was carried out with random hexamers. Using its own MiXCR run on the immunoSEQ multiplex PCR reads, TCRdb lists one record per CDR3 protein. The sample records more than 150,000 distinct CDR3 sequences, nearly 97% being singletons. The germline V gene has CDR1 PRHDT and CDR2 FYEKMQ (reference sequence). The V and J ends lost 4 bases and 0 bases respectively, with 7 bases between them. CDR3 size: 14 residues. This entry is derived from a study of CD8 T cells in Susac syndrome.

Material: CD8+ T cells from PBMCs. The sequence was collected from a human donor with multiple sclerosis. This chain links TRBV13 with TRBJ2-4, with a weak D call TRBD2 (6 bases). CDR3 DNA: TGTGCCAGCAGCTCGGGGGTAGCCAAAAACATTCAGTACTTC. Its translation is CASSSGVAKNIQYF.